These 25 T cell receptor beta chains originate from one sample sequenced in a study of CD8 T cells in ankylosing spondylitis. Via MiXCR, TCRdb re-called the 5' RACE reads, giving one row per CDR3 protein. The sample yields approximately 350,000 distinct CDR3 sequences, 20% seen once. The sequencing sample was made of blood, either unsorted or a sorted T cell fraction (not recorded which). Source of these receptors: a male donor with ankylosing spondylitis or in good health (not recorded which).

The rearrangement joins TRBV5-8 to TRBJ2-7, with TRBD1 matching over 8 bases. The germline V gene has CDR1 SGHTS and CDR2 YDEGEE. The ends lost 7 bases at V and 0 bases at J; junction bases unmatched: 12. The CDR3 covers 16 residues. In DNA, the CDR3 is TGTGCCAGCGGCACCGGGACAGGCCTGGGCTCCTACGAGCAGTACTTC. Amino acids: CASGTGTGLGSYEQYF.

The rearrangement uses TRBV20-1 and TRBJ2-1, with 7 bases fitting TRBD1. The ends lost 0 bases at V and 3 bases at J; junction bases unmatched: 5. The germline gives CDR1 DFQATT, CDR2 SNEGSKA (reference sequence). The CDR3 is 15 amino acids. The CDR3 loop is CSARERDRDYNEQFF. The CDR3 coding sequence is TGCAGTGCTAGAGAGAGGGACAGAGACTACAATGAGCAGTTCTTC.

This clonotype has only a few counts. The chain is built from TRBV3-1 and TRBJ2-7, with 9 positions matching TRBD1. Germline V gene data show CDR1 as LGHDT and CDR2 as YNNKEL (reference sequence). This CDR3 comprises 15 residues. The V gene end was trimmed by 4 bases and the J gene end by 5 bases; junction bases not matched to a gene: 9. The CDR3 nucleotides read TGTGCCAGCAGCCCCACAGGGGGCGAGGTCGACGAGCAGTACTTC. Translating gives CASSPTGGEVDEQYF.

This clonotype was counted only a few times. This rearrangement joins TRBV12-3 or TRBV12-4 to TRBJ2-7; a possible D gene is TRBD1 (6 bases). This CDR3 region has 13 residues. V lost 9 bases and J lost 1, with 13 bases in between. The CDR3 sequence is CASRTGFSYEQYF. Here the CDR3 DNA reads TGTGCCAGTAGAACAGGGTTTTCCTACGAGCAGTACTTC.

This clonotype has a handful of counts. V is TRBV12-3 or TRBV12-4 and J is TRBJ1-5, with D possibly matching TRBD1 (6 bases). V lost 3 bases, J lost 6 bases, and 12 bases lay in between. CDR3 length: 14 residues. The CDR3 nucleotides are TGTGCCAGCAGTTTTTGGGGGGCAACTCAGCCCCAGCATTTT. Amino acid sequence: CASSFWGATQPQHF.

This clonotype was picked up a small number of times. The chain combines TRBV7-9 with TRBJ2-7; TRBD1 is a possible D gene (6 bases). Between the trimmed V and J ends, which lost 2 bases and 6 bases, there was a span of 20 bases. The germline gives CDR1 SEHNR, CDR2 FQNEAQ (reference sequence). This CDR3 contains 16 residues. Written as DNA, the CDR3 is TGTGCCAGCAGCTTAAGCTCGGCCAGGGGATCGGGCGAGCAGTACTTC. The encoded protein is CASSLSSARGSGEQYF. The variable domain in full, completed from reference TRBV7-9 and TRBJ2-7, reads DTGVSQNPRHKITKRGQNVTFRCDPISEHNRLYWYRQTLGQGPEFLTYFQNEAQLEKSRLLSDRFSAERPKGSFSTLEIQRTEQGDSAMYLCASSLSSARGSGEQYFGPGTRLTVT.

This chain connects TRBV2 to TRBJ1-1; TRBD1 might be the D (5 bases). CDR1 is SNHLY, CDR2 FYNNEI, per germline. CDR3 length equals 13 residues. V lost 7 bases and J 0 bases, leaving 9 bases between the germline ends. Here the CDR3 reads CASKGRLNTEAFF. The CDR3 DNA is TGTGCCAGCAAGGGACGGTTGAACACTGAAGCTTTCTTT.

This sequence joins TRBV30 and TRBJ2-7, with D uncertain. Deletions cut 3 bases from V and 1 base from J, with 10 bases between. The CDR3 runs to 13 residues. Germline V gene sequence: CDR1 GTSNPN, CDR2 SVGIG (reference sequence). CDR3 protein: CAWRSRASYEQYF. For the CDR3, the DNA is TGTGCCTGGAGGTCCCGGGCTTCCTACGAGCAGTACTTC.

The chain joins TRBV29-1 to TRBJ2-5, with TRBD2 matching 9 bases. Trimming cost V 3 bases and J 1 base; bases outside gene matches: 9. This CDR3 contains 16 residues. The V gene's germline CDR1 is SQVTM and CDR2 ANQGSEA. For the CDR3, the DNA is TGCAGCGTTGATCTGTGGGAGCGGGGGGCCCAAGAGACCCAGTACTTC. It translates to CSVDLWERGAQETQYF. The full variable domain, its missing parts supplied by reference TRBV29-1 and TRBJ2-5, is SAVISQKPSRDICQRGTSLTIQCQVDSQVTMMFWYRQQPGQSLTLIATANQGSEATYESGFVIDKFPISRPNLTFSTLTVSNMSPEDSSIYLCSVDLWERGAQETQYFGPGTRLLVL.

V and J are TRBV20-1 and TRBJ2-5, with unresolved D. This CDR3 spans 11 amino acids. Trimming stripped 7 bases from V and 1 base from J, with 7 bases between. CDR1 is DFQATT, CDR2 SNEGSKA, per germline (reference sequence). Written as DNA, the CDR3 is TGCAGTGTTAACAGCCAAGAGACCCAGTACTTC. It yields the protein CSVNSQETQYF.

The chain recombines TRBV7-9 with TRBJ2-2; possible D gene TRBD1, 6 bases. The CDR3 runs 14 residues. Looked up from germline, CDR1 is SEHNR and CDR2 is FQNEAQ (reference sequence). V was shortened by 4 bases and J by 7 bases, with 13 bases between the two germline ends. The CDR3, as DNA: TGTGCCAGCAGCTCCTCAGGGGAGAGCGGGGAGCTGTTTTTT. Translating gives CASSSSGESGELFF.

The V gene is TRBV28, the J gene TRBJ2-7, with D possibly TRBD1 on 5 matching bases. V dropped 6 bases and J dropped 7 bases, with 19 bases sitting between them. Germline V gives CDR1 MDHEN, CDR2 SYDVKM. The CDR3 consists of 14 residues. The CDR3 bases are TGTGCCAGCAGCCCCCGGACACGGCGTAGGGAGCAGTACTTC. Its translation is CASSPRTRRREQYF.

This clonotype has ten or more counts. This sequence joins TRBV28 and TRBJ2-3; D gene uncertain. V was pared by 7 bases and J by 2 bases, with 4 bases between. The germline CDR1 and CDR2 sequences are MDHEN and SYDVKM. The CDR3 spans 11 residues. DNA of the CDR3: TGTGCCAGCACCTCCACAGATACGCAGTATTTT. The encoded protein is CASTSTDTQYF.

The CDR3 region is CASQLAGEQYF. CDR3 bases: TGTGCCAGTCAATTAGCGGGGGAGCAGTACTTC. This sequence joins TRBV19 and TRBJ2-7; 8 nucleotides match TRBD2. Germline CDR1 is LNHDA and CDR2 is SQIVND (reference sequence). The CDR3 contains 11 residues. V gave up 8 bases and J gave up 7 bases; unmatched junction bases: 4. Complete variable domain (other parts from reference TRBV19 and TRBJ2-7): DGGITQSPKYLFRKEGQNVTLSCEQNLNHDAMYWYRQDPGQGLRLIYYSQIVNDFQKGDIAEGYSVSREKKESFPLTVTSAQKNPTAFYLCASQLAGEQYFGPGTRLTVT.

The J gene is TRBJ1-2, the V gene TRBV9; the D is unclear. CDR3 size: 17 residues. Germline-derived CDR1 and CDR2 are SGDLS and YYNGEE. V was trimmed by 3 bases and J by 5 bases, leaving 23 bases between them. DNA for the CDR3: TGTGCCAGCAGCGCCACGACGGATGTCGTGCACCATTATGGCTACACCTTC. It encodes CASSATTDVVHHYGYTF.

This clonotype was picked up a small number of times. The chain combines TRBV6-1 with TRBJ1-2; D gene ambiguous. CDR3 length equals 13 residues. Germline loops: CDR1 MNHNS, CDR2 SASEGT. V lost 1 base, J lost 4 bases, and 7 bases lay in between. Written as DNA, the CDR3 is TGTGCCAGCAGTGAAGTGTTCTTCTATGGCTACACCTTC. Its translation: CASSEVFFYGYTF.

The V and J genes are TRBV28 and TRBJ2-5; perhaps TRBD1 as D (5 bases). With 1 base removed from V and 5 bases from J, the gap between germline ends came to 20 bases. The CDR3 loop spans 17 amino acids. CDR1 is MDHEN, CDR2 SYDVKM, per germline. The DNA of the CDR3 is TGTGCCAGCAGTTTATCCTATCCTGACAGTTCAGCGGAGACCCAGTACTTC. It yields the protein CASSLSYPDSSAETQYF.

The chain joins TRBV28 to TRBJ2-3; 16 nucleotides agree with TRBD2. The CDR3 spans 20 residues. Germline V gene sequence: CDR1 MDHEN, CDR2 SYDVKM. After removal of 6 bases from V and 0 bases from J, the junction contained 12 bases not matched to a gene. The CDR3 nucleotides are TGTGCCAGCAGCACACCGGGACTAGCGGGGGGGCAGGCTAGCACAGATACGCAGTATTTT. Its translation: CASSTPGLAGGQASTDTQYF.

The chain couples TRBV7-9 to TRBJ1-4, with 9 bases that match TRBD1. The CDR3 extends over 15 amino acids. Germline-derived CDR1 and CDR2 are SEHNR and FQNEAQ (reference sequence). J gave up 8 bases and V 5 bases, and 9 bases lay outside the gene matches. CDR3 amino acids: CASSPGQGGGEKLFF. The CDR3 DNA is TGTGCCAGCAGCCCGGGACAGGGTGGAGGAGAAAAACTGTTTTTT.

The chain carries TRBV2 and TRBJ2-5; D unresolved. The CDR3 covers 11 residues. V lost 8 bases and J lost 5, with 9 bases in between. The V gene's germline CDR1 is SNHLY and CDR2 FYNNEI. CDR3 region: CASFSRETQYF. The CDR3 DNA reads as TGTGCCAGCTTCTCGAGGGAGACCCAGTACTTC. The variable domain in full, completed from reference TRBV2 and TRBJ2-5, reads EPEVTQTPSHQVTQMGQEVILRCVPISNHLYFYWYRQILGQKVEFLVSFYNNEISEKSEIFDDQFSVERPDGSNFTLKIRSTKLEDSAMYFCASFSRETQYFGPGTRLLVL.

There are a few counts of this clonotype. This rearrangement joins TRBV7-9 to TRBJ2-1; D is perhaps TRBD1 (5 bases). CDR3 length: 13 amino acids. Germline V lookup: CDR1 SEHNR, CDR2 FQNEAQ (reference sequence). Trimming left V 4 bases short and J 8 bases short, with 12 bases between. In nucleotides, the CDR3 is TGTGCCAGCAGCTCCCAGGGTACGGATGAGCAGTTCTTC. Translated: CASSSQGTDEQFF.

The chain employs TRBV27 and TRBJ1-1, with D perhaps TRBD1 (6 bases). V was cut by 2 bases and J by 2 bases, with 12 bases left in between. Germline V gives CDR1 MNHEY, CDR2 SMNVEV (reference sequence). The CDR3 is 15 amino acids. The CDR3 nucleotides read TGTGCCAGCAGTTTAACCGCGACAGGAAACACTGAAGCTTTCTTT. Amino acids: CASSLTATGNTEAFF.

This clonotype showed up just a few times. This sequence joins TRBV27 and TRBJ2-1, with a tentative D call TRBD2 (7 bases). Germline values: CDR1 MNHEY, CDR2 SMNVEV (reference sequence). CDR3 length equals 15 residues. The ends were cut back, 2 bases at V and 7 bases at J, with 15 bases in the middle. CDR3 DNA: TGTGCCAGCAGTTTAGGGGGGGGGGCTCTTAATGAGCAGTTCTTC. Translating gives CASSLGGGALNEQFF.

About this clonotype: The final CDR3 position lacks the conserved phenylalanine or tryptophan, pointing to a likely read error. The chain is built from TRBV2 and TRBJ2-7; a weak D match, TRBD1 (6 bases). The CDR3 has 14 amino acids. Germline V CDR1 and CDR2: SNHLY, FYNNEI. V lost 10 bases and J lost 0, with 16 bases in between. The DNA for the CDR3 is TGTGCCACCCTAAAGGACAGTAGCTCCTACGAGCAGTACTCC. Translating it yields CATLKDSSSYEQYS.

This clonotype occurred a few times. The J gene is TRBJ1-2, the V gene TRBV20-1; 9 nucleotides line up with TRBD1. There are 15 residues in the CDR3. Looked up from germline, CDR1 is DFQATT and CDR2 is SNEGSKA (reference sequence). J lost 7 bases, V lost 4 bases, and 13 bases had no gene match. CDR3 sequence: CSAKRVGTGGIGYTF. The CDR3 nucleotides read TGCAGTGCTAAGAGAGTGGGAACAGGGGGCATTGGCTACACCTTC.